The next 12 T cell receptor beta chains were all read from a single sample in a study of T cell changes during pregnancy in multiple sclerosis. Clones were read by immunoSEQ multiplex PCR, and TCRdb kept only the in-frame ones, dropping some. Among more than 55,000 clones listed, 90% were seen once. Sequenced material: peripheral blood, taken in the first trimester of pregnancy. Receptors originate from a female donor in good health, enrolled as a control in a pregnancy study.

In its sample, this clone was seen once. This sequence joins TRBV7-8 and TRBJ2-1; 9 bases agree with TRBD1. The V and J ends lost 0 bases and 7 bases, in that order; junction bases with no gene match: 4. This CDR3 is 15 amino acids long. Per germline, CDR1 SGHVS and CDR2 FQNEAQ. The chain's CDR3 is CASSLAGTGLNEQFF. CDR3 DNA: TGTGCCAGCAGCTTAGCCGGGACAGGGCTGAATGAGCAGTTCTTC.

The rearrangement links TRBV7-9 to TRBJ2-7; 7 positions agree with TRBD2. The CDR3 has 13 amino acids. Germline-derived CDR1 and CDR2 are SEHNR and FQNEAQ (reference sequence). Trimming removed 6 bases from V and 6 bases from J; junction bases left unmatched: 8. The CDR3 is CASRGRGSGEQYF. The CDR3, as DNA: TGTGCCAGCAGGGGGAGGGGTAGTGGCGAGCAGTACTTC.

This CDR3 is CASRSAGSTDTQYF. The CDR3 coding sequence is TGTGCCAGCAGGTCAGCCGGGAGCACAGATACGCAGTATTTT. V gene TRBV7-9 combines with J gene TRBJ2-3; D gene unclear. This CDR3 has 14 amino acids. V shed 6 bases and J shed 0 bases, with 10 bases lying between them. The germline V gene encodes CDR1 SEHNR and CDR2 FQNEAQ (reference sequence).

V usage is TRBV30 and J usage is TRBJ2-3; the match to TRBD2 covers 10 bases. This CDR3 region has 14 residues. V lost 5 bases, J lost 2 bases, and 4 bases stayed unmatched. Per the germline V gene, CDR1 is GTSNPN and CDR2 is SVGIG (reference sequence). CDR3 DNA sequence: TGTGCCTGGGTAGCGGGGGGCCCCACAGATACGCAGTATTTT. Translation gives CAWVAGGPTDTQYF.

As for this clone: One junction end disagrees with the germline gene, perhaps due to a read error. The DNA for the CDR3 is TGCGCCAGCAGCTGGACTAGCGGGGGCCACCCCCAAGGGACCCAGTACTTC. Translated: CASSWTSGGHPQGTQYF. V gene TRBV5-1 combines with J gene TRBJ2-5, with 13 nucleotides matching TRBD2. Germline-derived CDR1 and CDR2 are SGHRS and YFSETQ. This CDR3 region has 17 residues.

This clone was detected a few times. V gene TRBV5-1 combines with J gene TRBJ2-1, with TRBD1 matching 9 bases. The V gene end was trimmed by 4 bases and the J gene end by 5 bases; junction bases not matched to a gene: 4. Germline lookup yields CDR1 SGHRS and CDR2 YFSETQ. The CDR3 is 14 amino acids. Here the CDR3 DNA reads TGCGCCAGCAGCCCGGGACAGGGAAACAATGAGCAGTTCTTC. The encoded protein is CASSPGQGNNEQFF.

The rearrangement uses TRBV19 and TRBJ1-3, with 8 bases matching TRBD1. V was pared by 4 bases and J by 0 bases, with 8 bases of the junction left unmatched. From germline, CDR1 is LNHDA and CDR2 SQIVND (reference sequence). This CDR3 is 17 amino acids long. Written as DNA, the CDR3 is TGTGCCAGTAGTACCGGGACAGGTGAAAGCTCTGGAAACACCATATATTTT. It codes for CASSTGTGESSGNTIYF. Full variable domain (missing parts from reference TRBV19 and TRBJ1-3): DGGITQSPKYLFRKEGQNVTLSCEQNLNHDAMYWYRQDPGQGLRLIYYSQIVNDFQKGDIAEGYSVSREKKESFPLTVTSAQKNPTAFYLCASSTGTGESSGNTIYFGEGSWLTVV.

The chain combines TRBV5-4 with TRBJ2-1; no firm D call. This CDR3 region has 11 residues. Trimming removed 4 bases at V and 10 bases at J, with 9 bases between. The V gene's germline CDR1 is SGHNT and CDR2 YYREEE (reference sequence). Written as DNA, the CDR3 is TGTGCCAGCAGCACAACAGTGGAGCAGTTCTTC. Encoded protein: CASSTTVEQFF.

The chain joins TRBV11-3 to TRBJ2-3; D remains ambiguous. Germline CDR1 and CDR2: SGHNT and YENEEA. The CDR3 spans 13 residues. V lost 4 bases, J lost 3 bases, and 8 bases lay in between. CDR3 DNA sequence: TGTGCCAGCAGCTCGCCCCGGACAGATACGCAGTATTTT. Its translation: CASSSPRTDTQYF. Complete variable domain (other parts from reference TRBV11-3 and TRBJ2-3): EAGVVQSPRYKIIEKKQPVAFWCNPISGHNTLYWYLQNLGQGPELLIRYENEEAVDDSQLPKDRFSAERLKGVDSTLKIQPAELGDSAVYLCASSSPRTDTQYFGPGTRLTVL.

This clone came up once. This chain connects TRBV7-3 to TRBJ2-3; weak D call: TRBD2 (6 bases). This CDR3 comprises 14 residues. V was cut by 3 bases and J by 0 bases, with 7 bases left in between. CDR1 SGHTA and CDR2 FQGTGA come from the germline V gene. The CDR3 sequence: CASSLAGSTDTQYF. The CDR3 DNA sequence: TGTGCCAGCAGCTTGGCGGGGAGCACAGATACGCAGTATTTT. The full variable domain, in which reference TRBV7-3 and TRBJ2-3 provide the parts outside the CDR3, is GAGVSQTPSNKVTEKGKYVELRCDPISGHTALYWYRQSLGQGPEFLIYFQGTGAADDSGLPNDRFFAVRPEGSVSTLKIQRTERGDSAVYLCASSLAGSTDTQYFGPGTRLTVL.

The CDR3 spells CASSSHSNQPQHF. DNA of the CDR3: TGTGCCAGTAGTTCACATAGCAATCAGCCCCAGCATTTT. V gene TRBV19 combines with J gene TRBJ1-5; D remains unclear. Germline V gene sequence: CDR1 LNHDA, CDR2 SQIVND (reference sequence). The CDR3 extends over 13 amino acids. Trimming stripped 5 bases from V and 0 bases from J, with 5 bases between.

The chain uses TRBV29-1 and TRBJ2-7, with 9 bases lining up with TRBD2. CDR3 length: 15 residues. V shed 5 bases, J shed 2 bases, and the junction held 10 bases outside the gene matches. The V gene's germline CDR1 is SQVTM and CDR2 ANQGSEA. The CDR3 region has the DNA TGCAGCGTTTCGCTAGGACTAGCGACCGCCTACGAGCAGTACTTC. This sequence encodes CSVSLGLATAYEQYF.